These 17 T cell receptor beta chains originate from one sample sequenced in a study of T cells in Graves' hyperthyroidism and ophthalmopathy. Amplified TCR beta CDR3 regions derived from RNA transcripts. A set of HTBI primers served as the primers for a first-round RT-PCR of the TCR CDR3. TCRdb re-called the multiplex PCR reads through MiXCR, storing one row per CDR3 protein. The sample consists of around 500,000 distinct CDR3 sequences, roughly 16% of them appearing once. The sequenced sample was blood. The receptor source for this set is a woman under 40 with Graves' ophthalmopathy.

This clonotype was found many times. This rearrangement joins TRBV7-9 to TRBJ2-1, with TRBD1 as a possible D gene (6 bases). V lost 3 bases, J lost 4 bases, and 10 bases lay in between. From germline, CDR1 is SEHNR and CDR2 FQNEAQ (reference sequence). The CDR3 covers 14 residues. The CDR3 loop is CASSFRTVYNEQFF. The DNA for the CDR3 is TGTGCCAGCAGCTTTCGGACAGTTTACAATGAGCAGTTCTTC.

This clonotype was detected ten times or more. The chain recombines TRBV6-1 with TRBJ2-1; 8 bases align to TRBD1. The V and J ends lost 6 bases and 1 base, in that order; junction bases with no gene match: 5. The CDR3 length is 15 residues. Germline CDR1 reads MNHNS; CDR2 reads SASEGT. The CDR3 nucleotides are TGTGCCAGCAGCCGGGACAGGCCGTCCTACAATGAGCAGTTCTTC. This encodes CASSRDRPSYNEQFF.

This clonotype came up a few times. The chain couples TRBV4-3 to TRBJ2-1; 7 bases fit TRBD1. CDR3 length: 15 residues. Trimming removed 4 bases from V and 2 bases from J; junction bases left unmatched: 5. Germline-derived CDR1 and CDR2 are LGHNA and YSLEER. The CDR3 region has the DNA TGCGCCAGCAGCCGTTTAACAGGGGCCTACAATGAGCAGTTCTTC. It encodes CASSRLTGAYNEQFF.

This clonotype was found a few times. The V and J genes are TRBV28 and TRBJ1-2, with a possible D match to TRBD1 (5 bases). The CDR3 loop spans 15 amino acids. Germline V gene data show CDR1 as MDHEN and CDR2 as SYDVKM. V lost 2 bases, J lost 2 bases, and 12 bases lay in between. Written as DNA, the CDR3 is TGTGCCAGCAGTTTAGATGGGGGGAGGAACTATGGCTACACCTTC. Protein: CASSLDGGRNYGYTF.

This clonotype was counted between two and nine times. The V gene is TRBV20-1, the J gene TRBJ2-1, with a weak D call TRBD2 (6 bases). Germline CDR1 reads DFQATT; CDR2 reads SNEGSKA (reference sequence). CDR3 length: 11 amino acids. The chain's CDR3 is CRAGQWDEQFF. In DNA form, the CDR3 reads TGCAGGGCGGGGCAATGGGATGAGCAGTTCTTC.

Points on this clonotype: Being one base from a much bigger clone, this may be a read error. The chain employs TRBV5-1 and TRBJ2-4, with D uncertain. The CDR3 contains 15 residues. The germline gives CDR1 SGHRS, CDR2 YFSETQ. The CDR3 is CDSSFGRHGVNIQYF. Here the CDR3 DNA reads TGCGACAGCAGCTTCGGCCGGCACGGAGTAAACATTCAGTACTTC.

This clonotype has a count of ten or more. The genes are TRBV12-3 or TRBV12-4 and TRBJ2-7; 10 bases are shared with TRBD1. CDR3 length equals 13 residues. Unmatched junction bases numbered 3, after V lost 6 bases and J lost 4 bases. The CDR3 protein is CASRWTGGYEQYF. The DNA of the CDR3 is TGTGCCAGCAGATGGACAGGGGGGTACGAGCAGTACTTC.

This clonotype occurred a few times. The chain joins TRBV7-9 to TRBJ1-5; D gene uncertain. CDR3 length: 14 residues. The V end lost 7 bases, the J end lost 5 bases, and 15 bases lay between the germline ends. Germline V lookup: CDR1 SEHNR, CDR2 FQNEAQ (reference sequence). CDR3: CASTDSGVDQPQHF. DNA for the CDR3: TGTGCCAGCACCGATTCCGGGGTCGATCAGCCCCAGCATTTT. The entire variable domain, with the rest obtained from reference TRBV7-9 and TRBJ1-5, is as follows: DTGVSQNPRHKITKRGQNVTFRCDPISEHNRLYWYRQTLGQGPEFLTYFQNEAQLEKSRLLSDRFSAERPKGSFSTLEIQRTEQGDSAMYLCASTDSGVDQPQHFGDGTRLSIL.

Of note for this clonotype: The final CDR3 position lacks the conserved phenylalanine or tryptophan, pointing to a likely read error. The CDR3 nucleotides read TGTGCCAGCAGTTACAGGGAAGGGTCAACTAATGAAAAACTGTTTCTT. Translation gives CASSYREGSTNEKLFL. V gene TRBV6-5 combines with J gene TRBJ1-4; no clear D. The CDR3 consists of 16 residues. Germline CDR1 and CDR2: MNHEY and SVGAGI. Between the trimmed V and J ends, which lost 2 bases and 0 bases, there was a span of 10 bases.

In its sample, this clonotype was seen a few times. In DNA, the CDR3 is TGTGCCAGCAGCGTAGGGTTAGGACTAGCGGGATATTGGAGCTCCTACAATGAGCAGTTCTTC. This sequence encodes CASSVGLGLAGYWSSYNEQFF. The chain joins TRBV9 to TRBJ2-1, with TRBD2 matching over 12 bases. Germline V gene data show CDR1 as SGDLS and CDR2 as YYNGEE. V was clipped by 0 bases and J by 0 bases; unmatched bases: 13. The CDR3 loop spans 21 amino acids.

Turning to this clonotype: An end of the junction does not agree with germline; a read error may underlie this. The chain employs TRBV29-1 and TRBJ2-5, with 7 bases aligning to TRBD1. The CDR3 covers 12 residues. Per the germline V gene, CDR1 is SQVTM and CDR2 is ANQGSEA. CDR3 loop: CSALGGAETRYF. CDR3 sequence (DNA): TGCAGCGCATTAGGGGGCGCAGAGACCCGGTACTTC.

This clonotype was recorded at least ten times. The CDR3 loop is CASSLGGLGGEETQYF. The CDR3 nucleotides read TGTGCCAGCAGCTTAGGGGGACTGGGCGGGGAAGAGACCCAGTACTTC. The chain recombines TRBV11-2 with TRBJ2-5; perhaps TRBD2 as D (6 bases). Trimming stripped 1 base from V and 3 bases from J, with 15 bases between. The CDR3 has 16 residues. Germline assignment: CDR1 SGHAT and CDR2 FQNNGV.

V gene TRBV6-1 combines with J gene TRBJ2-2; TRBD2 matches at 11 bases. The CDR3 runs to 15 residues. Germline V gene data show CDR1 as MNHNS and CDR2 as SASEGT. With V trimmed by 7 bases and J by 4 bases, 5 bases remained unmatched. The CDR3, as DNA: TGTGCCAGCATAGCGGGAGGGTCTGGCACCGGGGAGCTGTTTTTT. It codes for CASIAGGSGTGELFF.

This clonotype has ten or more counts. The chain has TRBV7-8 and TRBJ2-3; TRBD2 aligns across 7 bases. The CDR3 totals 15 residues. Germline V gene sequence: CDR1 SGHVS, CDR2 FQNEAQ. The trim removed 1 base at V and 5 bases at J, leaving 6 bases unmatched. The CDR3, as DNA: TGTGCCAGCAGCTTAGGAGGCGGGAGTAAAGATACGCAGTATTTT. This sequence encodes CASSLGGGSKDTQYF.

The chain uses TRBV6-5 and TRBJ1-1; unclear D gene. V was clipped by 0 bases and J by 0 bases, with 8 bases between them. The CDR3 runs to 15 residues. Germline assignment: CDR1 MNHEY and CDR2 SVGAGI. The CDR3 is CASSYSGYMNTEAFF. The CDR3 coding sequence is TGTGCCAGCAGTTACTCAGGCTATATGAACACTGAAGCTTTCTTT.

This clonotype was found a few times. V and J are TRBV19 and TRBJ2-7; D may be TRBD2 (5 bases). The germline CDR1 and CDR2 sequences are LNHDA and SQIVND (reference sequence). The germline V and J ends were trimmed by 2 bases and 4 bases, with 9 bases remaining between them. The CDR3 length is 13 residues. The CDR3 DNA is TGTGCCAGTAGTATATTCGCGGGTTACGAGCAGTACTTC. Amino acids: CASSIFAGYEQYF.

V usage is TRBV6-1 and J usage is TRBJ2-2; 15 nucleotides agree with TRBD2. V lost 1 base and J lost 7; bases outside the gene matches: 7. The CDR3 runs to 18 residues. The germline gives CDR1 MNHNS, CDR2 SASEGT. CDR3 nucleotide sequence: TGTGCCAGCAGTGAAGGGACTAGCGGGAGGGCCAGGGGCGGGGAGCTGTTTTTT. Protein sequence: CASSEGTSGRARGGELFF.